The 15 T cell receptor beta chains listed next were all sequenced from one sample in a study of blood T cell repertoires in COVID-19. The repertoire was sequenced with immunoSEQ multiplex PCR; TCRdb's copy has only in-frame clones and lacks some. The sample records 150,000 to 200,000 clones, 87% being singletons. The sequencing sample was made of PBMCs or T cells enriched from blood (not recorded which). The receptors derive from a human donor with acute COVID-19. The donor label of this sample is uncertain.

This chain links TRBV6-9 with TRBJ1-2; the D is unclear. Germline CDR1 is MNHGY and CDR2 is SVAAGI. V gave up 6 bases and J gave up 1 base, with 6 bases separating them. This CDR3 region has 12 residues. The CDR3 region is CASSRGNYGYTF. The CDR3 coding sequence is TGTGCCAGCAGCCGGGGTAACTATGGCTACACCTTC.

V usage is TRBV5-8 and J usage is TRBJ2-7, with 7 bases lining up with TRBD1. The ends lost 4 bases at V and 2 bases at J; junction bases unmatched: 6. The germline CDR1 and CDR2 sequences are SGHTS and YDEGEE. This CDR3 is built from 14 residues. CDR3 loop: CASSRRQGAYEQYF. Written as DNA, the CDR3 is TGTGCCAGCAGCCGACGACAGGGAGCCTACGAGCAGTACTTC.

The genes are TRBV3-1 (or the pseudogene TRBV3-2) and TRBJ1-6; a possible D gene is TRBD1 (5 bases). This CDR3 is 15 amino acids long. Trimming pared 4 bases from V and 2 bases from J, leaving 9 bases between. Germline assignment: CDR1 LGHDT and CDR2 YNNKEL (reference sequence). Written as DNA, the CDR3 is TGTGCCAGCAGCCCGTACAGGACCTATAATTCACCCCTCCACTTT. Its translation is CASSPYRTYNSPLHF.

The V call is TRBV30, the J call TRBJ2-5; 9 bases fit TRBD1. Germline V gene lookup returns CDR1 GTSNPN and CDR2 SVGIG (reference sequence). There are 15 residues in the CDR3. V lost 8 bases, J lost 4 bases, and 14 bases stayed unmatched. The DNA of the CDR3 is TGTGCCCGCGGACCCGAGACAGGGGGACCAGAGACCCAGTACTTC. This codes for CARGPETGGPETQYF. Full variable domain (outside the CDR3, taken from reference TRBV30 and TRBJ2-5): SQTIHQWPATLVQPVGSPLSLECTVEGTSNPNLYWYRQAAGRGLQLLFYSVGIGQISSEVPQNLSASRPQDRQFILSSKKLLLSDSGFYLCARGPETGGPETQYFGPGTRLLVL.

The V gene is TRBV5-4, the J gene TRBJ2-7; possible D gene TRBD1, 5 bases. Trimming took 4 bases from V and 3 from J, leaving 17 bases between them. CDR3 size: 15 residues. Germline loops: CDR1 SGHNT, CDR2 YYREEE (reference sequence). This chain's CDR3 is CASSVEPGWIYEQYF. DNA for the CDR3: TGTGCCAGCAGCGTAGAACCAGGGTGGATCTACGAGCAGTACTTC.

The CDR3 protein is CASSGALSGRTGELFF. The DNA of the CDR3 is TGTGCCAGCAGTGGAGCCCTGAGCGGGAGAACCGGGGAGCTGTTTTTT. The chain couples TRBV2 to TRBJ2-2; TRBD2 agrees at 8 bases. Germline CDR1 reads SNHLY; CDR2 reads FYNNEI. The trim removed 4 bases at V and 5 bases at J, leaving 9 bases unmatched. The CDR3 runs to 16 residues. Variable domain in full (rest from reference TRBV2 and TRBJ2-2): EPEVTQTPSHQVTQMGQEVILRCVPISNHLYFYWYRQILGQKVEFLVSFYNNEISEKSEIFDDQFSVERPDGSNFTLKIRSTKLEDSAMYFCASSGALSGRTGELFFGEGSRLTVL.

The chain carries TRBV7-8 and TRBJ2-3; tentative D call: TRBD1 (5 bases). CDR1 is SGHVS and CDR2 is FQNEAQ in the germline V gene. This CDR3 has 14 residues. V was cut by 4 bases and J by 4 bases, with 12 bases left in between. CDR3 sequence (DNA): TGTGCCAGCAGCTCACGACAGCCAGCAGATACGCAGTATTTT. Encoded protein: CASSSRQPADTQYF.

The V call is TRBV11-2, the J call TRBJ2-5, with D possibly TRBD2 on 6 matching bases. The V gene lost 0 bases and the J gene lost 3 bases, with 11 bases spanning the gap. The CDR3 totals 15 residues. Germline lookup yields CDR1 SGHAT and CDR2 FQNNGV. The CDR3 loop is CASSLDRGSEETQYF. CDR3 nucleotides: TGTGCCAGCAGCTTAGATCGGGGGTCGGAAGAGACCCAGTACTTC.

The rearrangement uses TRBV29-1 and TRBJ1-2; 8 positions agree with TRBD1. The junction had 5 bases not matched to a gene; V was cut back by 7 bases and J by 4 bases. The CDR3 is 12 residues long. CDR1 SQVTM and CDR2 ANQGSEA come from the germline V gene. CDR3 nucleotides: TGCAGCGGGACAGGGAACTTCTATGGCTACACCTTC. Amino acids: CSGTGNFYGYTF. Variable domain in full (rest from reference TRBV29-1 and TRBJ1-2): SAVISQKPSRDICQRGTSLTIQCQVDSQVTMMFWYRQQPGQSLTLIATANQGSEATYESGFVIDKFPISRPNLTFSTLTVSNMSPEDSSIYLCSGTGNFYGYTFGSGTRLTVV.

This chain connects TRBV29-1 to TRBJ1-1; 7 bases map to TRBD1. CDR1 is SQVTM, CDR2 ANQGSEA, per germline. This CDR3 comprises 14 residues. J was trimmed by 3 bases and V by 6 bases; bases with no gene match: 10. This CDR3 reads CSVQGTAIDTEAFF. In DNA, the CDR3 is TGCAGCGTCCAGGGGACAGCCATCGACACTGAAGCTTTCTTT.

This rearrangement joins TRBV29-1 to TRBJ2-7, with 9 bases that match TRBD1. Germline trimming cut 1 base from V and 5 bases from J; bases unmatched to any gene: 9. This CDR3 is 15 amino acids long. Germline values: CDR1 SQVTM, CDR2 ANQGSEA. CDR3 residues: CSVEASGTGIHEQYF. The CDR3 DNA sequence: TGCAGCGTTGAAGCCTCCGGGACAGGGATACACGAGCAGTACTTC.

In this sample, this clone turned up a few times. CDR3 DNA sequence: TGCGCCAGCAGCTTGGCTAGCGGGGGGGTGATCGGAGAGACCCAGTACTTC. Amino acids: CASSLASGGVIGETQYF. J is TRBJ2-5 and V is TRBV5-1; 12 bases map to TRBD2. The germline gives CDR1 SGHRS, CDR2 YFSETQ. This CDR3 is 17 amino acids long. The V and J ends lost 0 bases and 4 bases, in that order; junction bases with no gene match: 7.

The V call is TRBV30, the J call TRBJ1-3, with D possibly TRBD1 on 6 matching bases. This CDR3 contains 13 residues. Deletions cut 3 bases from V and 2 bases from J, with 8 bases between. Germline CDR1 reads GTSNPN; CDR2 reads SVGIG (reference sequence). The CDR3 DNA sequence: TGTGCCTGGAGAGGGGGGGCTGGAAACACCATATATTTT. It is translated as CAWRGGAGNTIYF.

The chain employs TRBV10-3 and TRBJ1-1, with 9 bases identical to TRBD1. The CDR3 totals 14 residues. Germline V lookup: CDR1 ENHRY, CDR2 SYGVKD. The V gene end was trimmed by 5 bases and the J gene end by 1 base; junction bases not matched to a gene: 2. The CDR3 loop reads CAISSTGGNTEAFF. CDR3 DNA: TGTGCCATCAGTTCGACAGGGGGGAACACTGAAGCTTTCTTT.

V usage is TRBV30 and J usage is TRBJ1-2; D is ambiguous. V was trimmed by 0 bases and J by 2 bases, leaving 10 bases between them. CDR3 size: 14 residues. The V gene's germline CDR1 is GTSNPN and CDR2 SVGIG (reference sequence). The CDR3 loop is CAWSVRVFNYGYTF. CDR3 nucleotide sequence: TGTGCCTGGAGTGTACGGGTCTTCAACTATGGCTACACCTTC. The full variable domain, with the rest looked up from reference TRBV30 and TRBJ1-2, is SQTIHQWPATLVQPVGSPLSLECTVEGTSNPNLYWYRQAAGRGLQLLFYSVGIGQISSEVPQNLSASRPQDRQFILSSKKLLLSDSGFYLCAWSVRVFNYGYTFGSGTRLTVV.